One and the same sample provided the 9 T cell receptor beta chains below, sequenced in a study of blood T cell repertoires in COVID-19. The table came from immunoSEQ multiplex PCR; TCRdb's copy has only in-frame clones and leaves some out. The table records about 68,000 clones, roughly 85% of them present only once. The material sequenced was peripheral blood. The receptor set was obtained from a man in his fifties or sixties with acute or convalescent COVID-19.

The CDR3 DNA is TGTGCCATCAGTGCCCATAGCAATCAGCCCCAGCATTTT. Translation: CAISAHSNQPQHF. The rearrangement joins TRBV10-3 to TRBJ1-5, with D unclear. The CDR3 length is 13 residues. Trimming removed 4 bases from V and 0 bases from J, with 4 bases in between. The germline V gene has CDR1 ENHRY and CDR2 SYGVKD.

CDR3: CASTHGGDEQFF. The CDR3 nucleotides are TGTGCCAGCACCCATGGGGGGGATGAGCAGTTCTTC. V and J are TRBV3-1 (or the pseudogene TRBV3-2) and TRBJ2-1; 7 bases map to TRBD2. The CDR3 length is 12 residues. Germline CDR1 and CDR2: LGHDT and YNNKEL (reference sequence). Trimming took 7 bases from V and 8 from J; bases not matched to a gene: 5.

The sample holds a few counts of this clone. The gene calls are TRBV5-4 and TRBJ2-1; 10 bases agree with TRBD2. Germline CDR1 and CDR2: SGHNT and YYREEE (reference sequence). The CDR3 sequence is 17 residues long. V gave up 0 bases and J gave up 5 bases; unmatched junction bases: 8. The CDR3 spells CASSLGPVAGGHNEQFF. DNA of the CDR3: TGTGCCAGCAGCTTGGGCCCGGTAGCGGGGGGACACAATGAGCAGTTCTTC. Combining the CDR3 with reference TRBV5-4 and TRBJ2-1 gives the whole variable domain ETGVTQSPTHLIKTRGQQVTLRCSSQSGHNTVSWYQQALGQGPQFIFQYYREEENGRGNFPPRFSGLQFPNYSSELNVNALELDDSALYLCASSLGPVAGGHNEQFFGPGTRLTVL.

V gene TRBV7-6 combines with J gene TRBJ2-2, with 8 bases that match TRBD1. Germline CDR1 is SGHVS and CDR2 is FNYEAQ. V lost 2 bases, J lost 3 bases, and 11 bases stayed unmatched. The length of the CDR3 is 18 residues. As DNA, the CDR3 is TGTGCCAGCAGCTTACGCCCTGGGCCAGGGGGCGACACCGGGGAGCTGTTTTTT. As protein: CASSLRPGPGGDTGELFF.

DNA of the CDR3: TGTGCCAGCAGTGAAGTGCCAGGGGGTGATACGCAGTATTTT. Translated: CASSEVPGGDTQYF. V is TRBV2 and J is TRBJ2-3; TRBD1 matches at 7 bases. With 1 base clipped from V and 6 bases from J, the junction kept 4 bases outside the gene matches. Germline CDR1 SNHLY, CDR2 FYNNEI. CDR3 size: 14 residues.

The CDR3, as DNA: TGCGCCAGCAGCCCCCTAGGGGCCTACTATGGCTACACCTTC. It specifies CASSPLGAYYGYTF. The chain recombines TRBV5-1 with TRBJ1-2; possibly TRBD1 for D (5 bases). The V and J ends lost 4 bases and 3 bases respectively, with 13 bases between them. Per the germline V gene, CDR1 is SGHRS and CDR2 is YFSETQ. The CDR3 consists of 14 residues.

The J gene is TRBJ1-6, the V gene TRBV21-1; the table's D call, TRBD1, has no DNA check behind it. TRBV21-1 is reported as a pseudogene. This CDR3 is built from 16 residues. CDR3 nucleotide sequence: TGTGCCAGCAGCAAAGACAGGGCTAAGGATAATTCACCCCTCCACTTT. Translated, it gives CASSKDRAKDNSPLHF.

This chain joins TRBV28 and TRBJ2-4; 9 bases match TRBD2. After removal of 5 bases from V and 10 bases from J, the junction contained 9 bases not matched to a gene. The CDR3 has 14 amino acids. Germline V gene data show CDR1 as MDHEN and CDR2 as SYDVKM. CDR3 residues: CASSAGGAEGIQYF. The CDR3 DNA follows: TGTGCCAGCAGTGCGGGAGGGGCCGAGGGGATTCAGTACTTC.

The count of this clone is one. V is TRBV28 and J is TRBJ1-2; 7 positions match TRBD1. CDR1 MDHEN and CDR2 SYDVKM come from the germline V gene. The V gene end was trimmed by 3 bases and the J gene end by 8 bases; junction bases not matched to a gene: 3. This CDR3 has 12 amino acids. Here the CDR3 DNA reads TGTGCCAGCAGTTTTCCAGGGGGAGGCTACACCTTC. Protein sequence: CASSFPGGGYTF.